The rows below give T cell receptor beta chains drawn from one sample of a study of early T cells in non-severe SARS-CoV-2 infection. TCRdb re-called the 5' RACE reads through MiXCR, storing one row per CDR3 protein. This repertoire shows 20,000 to 25,000 distinct CDR3 sequences, about 5.6% found once; its top ten account for roughly 10%. Sequenced material: whole blood. The receptors were gathered from an adult who was a healthcare worker with PCR-confirmed SARS-CoV-2 infection or an uninfected control (not recorded which). The CDR3 runs from the conserved cysteine through the conserved F or W. The D gene is left open where the match is weak. Part of the rows lack a size; the others show once, few, many or a class for expanded clones.

cdr3_length	clone_size	j_call	v_call	d_call	cdr3_aa	cdr3_nt
13	few	TRBJ1-2	TRBV28	TRBD1	CASSWTGGNGYTF	TGTGCCAGCAGTTGGACAGGGGGCAATGGCTACACCTTC
20	many	TRBJ2-3	TRBV3-1	TRBD2	CASSQDFFSGSGHLTDTQYF	TGTGCCAGCAGCCAAGATTTCTTCAGCGGGAGCGGCCACCTGACAGATACGCAGTATTTT
17	many	TRBJ2-1	TRBV24-1	TRBD2	CATSDLSASGRGNEQFF	TGTGCCACCAGTGATTTGAGTGCTAGCGGGAGAGGGAATGAGCAGTTCTTC
13	many	TRBJ2-2	TRBV19	.	CASSAPSAGELFF	TGTGCCAGTAGTGCCCCTAGTGCCGGGGAGCTGTTTTTT
13	many	TRBJ1-1	TRBV11-3	.	CASSLEGNTEAFF	TGTGCCAGCAGCTTAGAGGGGAACACTGAAGCTTTCTTT
14	many	TRBJ1-5	TRBV29-1	TRBD1	CSAGDSWGNQPQHF	TGCAGCGCTGGGGACAGCTGGGGCAATCAGCCCCAGCATTTT
15	many	TRBJ2-5	TRBV6-5	TRBD2	CASSYQGLHQETQYF	TGTGCCAGCAGTTACCAGGGACTACACCAAGAGACCCAGTACTTC
16	many	TRBJ1-5	TRBV7-6	TRBD1	CASSPPTGYSNQPQHF	TGTGCCAGCAGCCCTCCGACAGGGTATAGCAATCAGCCCCAGCATTTT
16	many	TRBJ1-1	TRBV10-3	TRBD1	CAISNPTNRGWAEAFF	TGTGCCATCAGTAACCCGACCAACAGGGGATGGGCTGAAGCTTTCTTT
14	few	TRBJ1-1	TRBV4-1	TRBD1	CASSQRQGGFGAFF	TGCGCCAGCAGCCAACGCCAGGGGGGCTTTGGAGCTTTCTTT
15	.	TRBJ2-1	TRBV5-4	TRBD2	CASSRSGDFYNEQFF	TGTGCCAGCAGCCGCAGCGGGGATTTTTACAATGAGCAGTTCTTC
10	few	TRBJ1-1	TRBV29-1	.	CSVLQGKAFF	TGCAGCGTATTACAGGGTAAAGCTTTCTTT
15	medium-sized	TRBJ2-1	TRBV20-1	TRBD2	CSARDLLAQRNEQFF	TGCAGTGCTAGAGATCTACTAGCGCAGAGGAATGAGCAGTTCTTC
15	many	TRBJ2-3	TRBV11-2	TRBD2	CASSLAGGARDTQYF	TGTGCCAGCAGCTTAGCGGGAGGGGCAAGAGATACGCAGTATTTT